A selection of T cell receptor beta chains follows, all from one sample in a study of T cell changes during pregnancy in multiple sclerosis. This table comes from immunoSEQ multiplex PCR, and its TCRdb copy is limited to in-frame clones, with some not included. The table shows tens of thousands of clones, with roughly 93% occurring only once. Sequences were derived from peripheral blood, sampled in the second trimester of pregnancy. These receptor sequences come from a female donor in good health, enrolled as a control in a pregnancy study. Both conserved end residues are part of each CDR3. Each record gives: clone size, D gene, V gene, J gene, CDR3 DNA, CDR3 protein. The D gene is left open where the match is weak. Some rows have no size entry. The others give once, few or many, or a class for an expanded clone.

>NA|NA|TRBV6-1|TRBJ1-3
TGTGCCAGCAAAGGGGATTATGGGTACACCATATATTTT
CASKGDYGYTIYF
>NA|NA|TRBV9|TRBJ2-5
TGTGCCAGCAGCGTCGGAGGCCAAGAGACCCAGTACTTC
CASSVGGQETQYF
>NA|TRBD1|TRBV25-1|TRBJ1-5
TGTGCCAGCAGTGAAGGGACAGAGTACAATCAGCCCCAGCATTTT
CASSEGTEYNQPQHF
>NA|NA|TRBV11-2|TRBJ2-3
TGTGCCAGCAGCCTCACGGCCAGGGGGGCAGATACGCAGTATTTT
CASSLTARGADTQYF
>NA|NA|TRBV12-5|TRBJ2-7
TGTGCTAGTGGTGCAGGGGGGTACGAGCAGTACTTC
CASGAGGYEQYF
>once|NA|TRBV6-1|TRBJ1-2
TGTGCCAGCAGTAGCACTAACTATGGCTACACCTTC
CASSSTNYGYTF
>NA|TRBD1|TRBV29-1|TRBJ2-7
TGCAGCGTTGAAAGAGGACAGGGTACCGAGCAGTACTTC
CSVERGQGTEQYF
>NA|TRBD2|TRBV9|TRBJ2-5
TGTGCCAGCAGCGTAGGGGGGGGATACGAGACCCAGTACTTC
CASSVGGGYETQYF
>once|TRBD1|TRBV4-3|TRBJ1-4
TGCGCCAGCAGCCAAGACAGGGGGGACCATTTCGCAACTAATGAAAAACTGTTTTTT
CASSQDRGDHFATNEKLFF
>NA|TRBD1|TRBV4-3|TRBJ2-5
TGCGCCAGCAGCCAAGCGGCGACAGGGTCTGGAGAGACCCAGTACTTC
CASSQAATGSGETQYF
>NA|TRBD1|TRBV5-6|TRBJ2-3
TGTGCCAGCAGCTTTTCCCCGGGACAGGATTACACAGATACGCAGTATTTT
CASSFSPGQDYTDTQYF
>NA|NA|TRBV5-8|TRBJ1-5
TGTGCCAGCAGCTTGGTCCTTAACAATCAGCCCCAGCATTTT
CASSLVLNNQPQHF
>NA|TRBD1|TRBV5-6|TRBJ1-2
TGTGCCAGCAGCCCGGTAGGGACAGGCGGCTACACCTTC
CASSPVGTGGYTF
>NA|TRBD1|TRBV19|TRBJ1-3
TGTGCCAGTAGTATAGCACTACAGGGGACGTCTGGAAACACCATATATTTT
CASSIALQGTSGNTIYF
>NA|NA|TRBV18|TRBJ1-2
TGTGCCAGCTCACCAGGGGGCCGCTATGGCTACACCTTC
CASSPGGRYGYTF
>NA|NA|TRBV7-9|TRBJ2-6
TGTGCCAGCAGCCATAGTAGCTCTGGGGCCAACGTCCTGACTTTC
CASSHSSSGANVLTF
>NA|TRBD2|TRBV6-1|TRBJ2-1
TGTGCCAGCAGTGAAAGTAGCGGGGGCAACAATGAGCAGTTCTTC
CASSESSGGNNEQFF
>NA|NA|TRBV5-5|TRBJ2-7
TGTGCCAGCAGCAGCGCGTCTAGTCTCGAGTACGAGCAGTACTTC
CASSSASSLEYEQYF
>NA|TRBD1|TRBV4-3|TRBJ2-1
TGCGCCAGCAGCCAACGGTCGGGACAGGGTGGTAATGAGCAGTTCTTC
CASSQRSGQGGNEQFF
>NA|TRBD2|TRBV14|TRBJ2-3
TGTGCCAGCAGCCAAATACTAGCGACTAGCACAGATACGCAGTATTTT
CASSQILATSTDTQYF
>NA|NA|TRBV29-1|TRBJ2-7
TGCAGCGCTACCCAGACAGCCTTCTACGAGCAGTACTTC
CSATQTAFYEQYF
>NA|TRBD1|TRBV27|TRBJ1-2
TGTGCCAGCAGTTTATCGACAGGGGCTAACTATGGCTACACCTTC
CASSLSTGANYGYTF
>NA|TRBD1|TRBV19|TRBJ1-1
TGTGCCACCAGCAGGGGGGCTTGGAACACTGAAGCTTTCTTT
CATSRGAWNTEAFF
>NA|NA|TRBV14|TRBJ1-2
TGTGCCAGCAGCCAAGAGATGCGGGCAGGTGGCTACACCTTC
CASSQEMRAGGYTF
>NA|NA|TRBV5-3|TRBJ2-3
TGTGCCAGAAGCTTGGTCGGGGGTTCACCTAGCACAGATACGCAGTATTTT
CARSLVGGSPSTDTQYF
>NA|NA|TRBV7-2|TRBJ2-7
TGTGCCAGCAGCTCCGACAGTCCCGAGCAGTACTTC
CASSSDSPEQYF
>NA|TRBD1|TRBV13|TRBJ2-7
TGTGCCAGCAGCGCCGGACAGGGATTCACCTACGAGCAGTACTTC
CASSAGQGFTYEQYF
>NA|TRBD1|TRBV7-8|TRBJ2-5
TGTGCCAGCAGTCCGACAGGGCGACAAGAGACCCAGTACTTC
CASSPTGRQETQYF
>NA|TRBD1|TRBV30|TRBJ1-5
TGTGCCTATACACAGGGGCGCGATCAGCCCCAGCATTTT
CAYTQGRDQPQHF
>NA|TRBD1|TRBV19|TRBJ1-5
TGTGCCAGTAGTATTTCTAGTACAGGGGGGTCTCAGCCCCAGCATTTT
CASSISSTGGSQPQHF
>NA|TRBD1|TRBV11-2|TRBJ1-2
TGTGCCAGCAGTTCACAGGGGAACTATGGCTACACCTTC
CASSSQGNYGYTF
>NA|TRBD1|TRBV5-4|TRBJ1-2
TGTGCCAGCAGCTTGGGGACAGGCCTGTATGGCTACACCTTC
CASSLGTGLYGYTF
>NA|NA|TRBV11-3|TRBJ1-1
TGTGCCAGCAGCTTAGTGGGGGGCACTGAAGCTTTCTTT
CASSLVGGTEAFF
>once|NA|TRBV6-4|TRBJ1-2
TGTGCCACCAGATTCAGGGGATCGGGTAACTATGGCTACACCTTC
CATRFRGSGNYGYTF
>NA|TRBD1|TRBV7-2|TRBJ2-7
TGTGCCAGCAGCCCGGACAGGGGGACGTACGAGCAGTACTTC
CASSPDRGTYEQYF
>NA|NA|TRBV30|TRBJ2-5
TGTGCCTGGAGTGTCTCGAGCACAGGGACCCAGTACTTC
CAWSVSSTGTQYF
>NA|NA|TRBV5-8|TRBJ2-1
TGTGCCAGCAGCTTCACCGGGACACGAGAGCAGTTCTTC
CASSFTGTREQFF
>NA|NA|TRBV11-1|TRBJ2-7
TGTGCCAGCAGCTTAGCGGGAGCGGGCTCCTACGAGCAGTACTTC
CASSLAGAGSYEQYF
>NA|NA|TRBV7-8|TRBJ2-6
TGTGCCAGCAGTACGGAGGGGACGGATCTTTCTGGGGCCAACGTCCTGACTTTC
CASSTEGTDLSGANVLTF
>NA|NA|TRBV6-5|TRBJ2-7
TGTGCCAGCAGTCAGGACTACGAGCAGTACTTC
CASSQDYEQYF
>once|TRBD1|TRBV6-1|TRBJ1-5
TGTGCCAGCATATGGGCAGGGGGCCGGCAGCCCCAGCATTTT
CASIWAGGRQPQHF
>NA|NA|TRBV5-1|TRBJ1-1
TGCGCCAGCAGCCACGAAAGCACGAACACTGAAGCTTTCTTT
CASSHESTNTEAFF
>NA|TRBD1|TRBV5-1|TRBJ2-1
TGCGCCAGCAGCTCTGGACAGGGAAGAAATGAGCAGTTCTTC
CASSSGQGRNEQFF
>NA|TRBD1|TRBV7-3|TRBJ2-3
TGTGCCAGCAGCTCCACAGGGGTTGTCACAGATACGCAGTATTTT
CASSSTGVVTDTQYF
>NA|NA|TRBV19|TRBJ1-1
TGTGCCATCCATCCCACGGGACAGAACACTGAAGCTTTCTTT
CAIHPTGQNTEAFF
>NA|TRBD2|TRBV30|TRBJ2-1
TGTGCCTGGAGTCGCGGGGGGGGGACTTACAATGAGCAGTTCTTC
CAWSRGGGTYNEQFF
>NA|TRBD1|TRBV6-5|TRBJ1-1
TGTGCCAGCACCCCTCGACAGGGATACACTGAAGCTTTCTTT
CASTPRQGYTEAFF
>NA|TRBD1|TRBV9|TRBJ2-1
TGTGCCAGCAGCGTGGGGACAGGTTGGTCAGGTGAGCAGTTCTTC
CASSVGTGWSGEQFF
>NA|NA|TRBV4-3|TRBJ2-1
TGCGCCAGCAGCCTTCGGGAGGAGCAGTTCTTC
CASSLREEQFF
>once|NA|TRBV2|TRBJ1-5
TGTGCCAGCAGTCCCCTGGTAGTAAATCAGCCCCAGCATTTT
CASSPLVVNQPQHF
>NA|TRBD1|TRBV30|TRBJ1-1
TGTGCCTGGAGTGTAACAGGGGTATCCACTGAAGCTTTCTTT
CAWSVTGVSTEAFF
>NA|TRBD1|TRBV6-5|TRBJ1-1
TGTGCCAGCAGTTACTCTCCTCAGGGGGCTGAAGCTTTCTTT
CASSYSPQGAEAFF
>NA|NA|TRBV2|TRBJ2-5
TGTGCCAGCAGTGCAGGTCGGCATACCTCCGGGGCCCAGTACTTC
CASSAGRHTSGAQYF
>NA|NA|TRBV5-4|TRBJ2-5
TGTGCCAGCAGCTTGGCACTTCAAGAGACCCAGTACTTC
CASSLALQETQYF
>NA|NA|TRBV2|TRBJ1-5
TGTGCCAGCAGTGCAGGGGCCGGCCAGCCCCAGCATTTT
CASSAGAGQPQHF
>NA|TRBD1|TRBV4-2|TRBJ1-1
TGTGCCAGCAGCCAGATGACAGGGCTGAACACTGAAGCTTTCTTT
CASSQMTGLNTEAFF
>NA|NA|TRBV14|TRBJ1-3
TGTGCCAGCAGCCAAGATGAGACACAGGTTCCAATCTCTGGAAACACCATATATTTT
CASSQDETQVPISGNTIYF
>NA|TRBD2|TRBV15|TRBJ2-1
TGTGCCACCAGCAGAATAGTCATAATCGGCGGGGGAAACTTCGATGAGCAGTTCTTC
CATSRIVIIGGGNFDEQFF